Below, one T cell receptor (beta chain) is given with its context. The sample comes from a study of control samples from healthy donors and cancer patients. The CDR3 covers 13 residues. The junction had 8 bases not matched to a gene; V was cut back by 8 bases and J by 5 bases. CDR1 MNHEY and CDR2 SVGAGI come from the germline V gene. Sequencing was performed with immunoSEQ multiplex PCR; in TCRdb, only in-frame clones are kept and a portion is missing. The sample lists some 51,000 clones, roughly 95% occurring once. The sequenced sample was blood. The sequence was collected from a woman aged 18 to 35 in good health. J is TRBJ1-2 and V is TRBV6-5; TRBD1 agrees at 7 bases. This chain's CDR3 is CASSGQDLYGYTF. The CDR3 region has the DNA TGTGCCAGCTCAGGACAGGACTTGTATGGCTACACCTTC.